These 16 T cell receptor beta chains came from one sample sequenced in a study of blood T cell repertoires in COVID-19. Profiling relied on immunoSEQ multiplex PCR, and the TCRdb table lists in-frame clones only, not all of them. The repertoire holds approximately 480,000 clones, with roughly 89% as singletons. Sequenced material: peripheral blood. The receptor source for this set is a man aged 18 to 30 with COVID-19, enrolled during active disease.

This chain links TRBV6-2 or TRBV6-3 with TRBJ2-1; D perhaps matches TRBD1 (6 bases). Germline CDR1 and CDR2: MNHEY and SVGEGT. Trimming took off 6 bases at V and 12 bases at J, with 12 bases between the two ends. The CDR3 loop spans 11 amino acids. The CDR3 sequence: CASSKSRGQFF. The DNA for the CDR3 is TGTGCCAGCAGCAAAAGCAGGGGGCAGTTCTTC.

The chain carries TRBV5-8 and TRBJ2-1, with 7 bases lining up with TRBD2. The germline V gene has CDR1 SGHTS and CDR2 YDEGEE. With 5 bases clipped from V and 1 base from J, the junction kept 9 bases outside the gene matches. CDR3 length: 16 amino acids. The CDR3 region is CASSRGTTPSYNEQFF. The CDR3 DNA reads TGTGCCAGCAGTCGCGGGACTACCCCATCCTACAATGAGCAGTTCTTC. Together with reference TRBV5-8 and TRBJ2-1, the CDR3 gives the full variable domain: EAGVTQSPTHLIKTRGQQATLRCSPISGHTSVYWYQQALGLGLQFLLWYDEGEERNRGNFPPRFSGRQFPNYSSELNVNALELEDSALYLCASSRGTTPSYNEQFFGPGTRLTVL.

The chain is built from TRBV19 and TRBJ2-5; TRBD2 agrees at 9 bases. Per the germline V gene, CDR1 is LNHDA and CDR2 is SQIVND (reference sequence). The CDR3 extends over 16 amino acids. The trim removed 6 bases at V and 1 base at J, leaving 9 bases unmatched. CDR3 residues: CASSRDSGSGQETQYF. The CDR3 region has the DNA TGTGCCAGTAGCCGAGATAGCGGGAGTGGCCAAGAGACCCAGTACTTC.

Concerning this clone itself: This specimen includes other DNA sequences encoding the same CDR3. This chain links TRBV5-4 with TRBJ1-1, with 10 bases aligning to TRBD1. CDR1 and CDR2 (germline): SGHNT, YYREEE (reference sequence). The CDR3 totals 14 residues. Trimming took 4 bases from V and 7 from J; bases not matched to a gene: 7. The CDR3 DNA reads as TGTGCCAGCAGCCCCGACAGGGGGCCGGTTGAAGCTTTCTTT. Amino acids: CASSPDRGPVEAFF.

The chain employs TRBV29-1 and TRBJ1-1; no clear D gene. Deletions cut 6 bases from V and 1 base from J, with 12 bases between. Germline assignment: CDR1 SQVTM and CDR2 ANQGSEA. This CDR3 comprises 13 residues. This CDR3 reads CSVLPFPNTEAFF. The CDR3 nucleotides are TGCAGCGTCCTCCCTTTTCCGAACACTGAAGCTTTCTTT.

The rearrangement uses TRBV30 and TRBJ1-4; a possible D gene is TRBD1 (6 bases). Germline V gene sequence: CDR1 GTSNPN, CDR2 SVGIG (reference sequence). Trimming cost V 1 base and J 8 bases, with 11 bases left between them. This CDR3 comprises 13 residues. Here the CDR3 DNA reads TGTGCCTGGAGTGCCTGGGGGCGGGAAAAACTGTTTTTT. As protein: CAWSAWGREKLFF.

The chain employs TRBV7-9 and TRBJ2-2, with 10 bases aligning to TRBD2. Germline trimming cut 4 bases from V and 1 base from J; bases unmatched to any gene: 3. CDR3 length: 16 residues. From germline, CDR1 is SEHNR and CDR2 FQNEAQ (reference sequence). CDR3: CASSSIAGGNTGELFF. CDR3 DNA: TGTGCCAGCAGCTCGATAGCGGGAGGGAACACCGGGGAGCTGTTTTTT. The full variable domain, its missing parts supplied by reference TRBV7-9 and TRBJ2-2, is DTGVSQNPRHKITKRGQNVTFRCDPISEHNRLYWYRQTLGQGPEFLTYFQNEAQLEKSRLLSDRFSAERPKGSFSTLEIQRTEQGDSAMYLCASSSIAGGNTGELFFGEGSRLTVL.

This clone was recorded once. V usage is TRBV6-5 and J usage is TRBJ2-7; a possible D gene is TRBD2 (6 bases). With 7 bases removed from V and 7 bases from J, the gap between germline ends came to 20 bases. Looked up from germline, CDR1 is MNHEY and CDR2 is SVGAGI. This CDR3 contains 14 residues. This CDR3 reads CASNFGGTGVEQYF. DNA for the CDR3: TGTGCCAGCAATTTTGGGGGAACGGGAGTGGAGCAGTACTTC.

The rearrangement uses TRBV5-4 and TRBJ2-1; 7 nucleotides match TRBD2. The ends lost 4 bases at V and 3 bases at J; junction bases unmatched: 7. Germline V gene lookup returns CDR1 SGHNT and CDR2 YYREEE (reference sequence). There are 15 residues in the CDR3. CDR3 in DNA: TGTGCCAGCAGCGGATACCGGGGGGACTACAATGAGCAGTTCTTC. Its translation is CASSGYRGDYNEQFF.

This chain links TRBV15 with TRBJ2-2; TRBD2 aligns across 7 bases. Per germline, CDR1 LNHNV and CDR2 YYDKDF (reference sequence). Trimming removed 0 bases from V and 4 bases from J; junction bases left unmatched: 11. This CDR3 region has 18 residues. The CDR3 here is CATSRELARALGTGELFF. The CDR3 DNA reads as TGTGCCACCAGCAGAGAACTAGCGAGGGCCTTGGGCACCGGGGAGCTGTTTTTT.

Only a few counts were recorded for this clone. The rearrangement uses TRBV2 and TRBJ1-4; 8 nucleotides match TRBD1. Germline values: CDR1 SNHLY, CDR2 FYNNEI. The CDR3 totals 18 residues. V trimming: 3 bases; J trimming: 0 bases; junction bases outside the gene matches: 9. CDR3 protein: CASSDDRGADTTNEKLFF. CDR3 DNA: TGTGCCAGCAGTGACGACAGGGGTGCGGACACAACTAATGAAAAACTGTTTTTT. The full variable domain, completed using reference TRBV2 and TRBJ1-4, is EPEVTQTPSHQVTQMGQEVILRCVPISNHLYFYWYRQILGQKVEFLVSFYNNEISEKSEIFDDQFSVERPDGSNFTLKIRSTKLEDSAMYFCASSDDRGADTTNEKLFFGSGTQLSVL.

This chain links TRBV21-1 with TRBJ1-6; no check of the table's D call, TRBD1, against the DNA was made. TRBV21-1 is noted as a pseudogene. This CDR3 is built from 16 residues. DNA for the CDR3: TGTGCCAGCAGCACCCGATGGACAGGGCTCAATTCACCCCTCCACTTT. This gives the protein CASSTRWTGLNSPLHF.

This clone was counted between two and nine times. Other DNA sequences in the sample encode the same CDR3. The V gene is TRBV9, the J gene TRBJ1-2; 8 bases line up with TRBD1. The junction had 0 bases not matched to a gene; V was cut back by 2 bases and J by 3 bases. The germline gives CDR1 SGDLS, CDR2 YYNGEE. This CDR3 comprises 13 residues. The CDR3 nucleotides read TGTGCCAGCAGCGTGGACAGGGACTATGGCTACACCTTC. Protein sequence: CASSVDRDYGYTF.

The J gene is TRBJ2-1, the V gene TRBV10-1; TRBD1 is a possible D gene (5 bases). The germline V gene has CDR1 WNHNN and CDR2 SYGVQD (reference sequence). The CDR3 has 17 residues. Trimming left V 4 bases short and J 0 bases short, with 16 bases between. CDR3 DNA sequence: TGCGCCAGCAGTGCATCGACCACAGGTAGCTCCTACAATGAGCAGTTCTTC. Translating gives CASSASTTGSSYNEQFF.

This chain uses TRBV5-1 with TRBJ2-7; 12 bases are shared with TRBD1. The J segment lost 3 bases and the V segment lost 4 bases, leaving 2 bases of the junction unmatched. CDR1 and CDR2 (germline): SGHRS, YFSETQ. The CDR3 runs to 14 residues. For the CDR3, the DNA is TGCGCCAGCAGCAGGGACAGGGGGCTCTACGAGCAGTACTTC. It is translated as CASSRDRGLYEQYF.

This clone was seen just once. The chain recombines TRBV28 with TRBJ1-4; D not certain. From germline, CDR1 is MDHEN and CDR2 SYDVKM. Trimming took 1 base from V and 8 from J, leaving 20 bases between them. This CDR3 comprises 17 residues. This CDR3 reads CASSLSLSPYLGEKLFF. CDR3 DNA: TGTGCCAGCAGTTTATCCCTCTCGCCCTACCTCGGGGAAAAACTGTTTTTT.